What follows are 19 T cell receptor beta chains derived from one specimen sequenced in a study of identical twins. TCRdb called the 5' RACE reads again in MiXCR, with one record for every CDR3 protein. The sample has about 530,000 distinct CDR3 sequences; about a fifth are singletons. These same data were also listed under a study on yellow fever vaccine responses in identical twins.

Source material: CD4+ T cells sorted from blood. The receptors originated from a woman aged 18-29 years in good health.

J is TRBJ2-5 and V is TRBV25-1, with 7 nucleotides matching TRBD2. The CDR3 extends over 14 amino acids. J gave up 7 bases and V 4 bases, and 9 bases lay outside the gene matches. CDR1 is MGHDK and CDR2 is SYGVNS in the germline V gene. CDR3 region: CASSGHRVAGTQYF. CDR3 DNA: TGTGCCAGCAGTGGACATCGGGTAGCGGGGACCCAGTACTTC.

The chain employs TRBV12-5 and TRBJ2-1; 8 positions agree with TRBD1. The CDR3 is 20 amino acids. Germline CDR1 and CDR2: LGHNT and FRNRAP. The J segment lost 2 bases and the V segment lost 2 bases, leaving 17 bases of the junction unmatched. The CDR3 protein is CASGLSPGQGGTWTYNEQFF. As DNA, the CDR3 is TGTGCTAGTGGTTTGAGCCCCGGACAGGGTGGGACTTGGACCTACAATGAGCAGTTCTTC.

The CDR3 spells CASRSRGGASSYNEQFF. The DNA of the CDR3 is TGCGCCAGCCGTTCCCGGGGCGGGGCCAGCTCCTACAATGAGCAGTTCTTC. V gene TRBV10-2 combines with J gene TRBJ2-1, with D tentatively TRBD2 (6 bases). CDR1 and CDR2 from the germline V gene are WSHSY and SAAADI. The CDR3 has 17 residues. Trimming took off 8 bases at V and 0 bases at J, with 20 bases between the two ends.

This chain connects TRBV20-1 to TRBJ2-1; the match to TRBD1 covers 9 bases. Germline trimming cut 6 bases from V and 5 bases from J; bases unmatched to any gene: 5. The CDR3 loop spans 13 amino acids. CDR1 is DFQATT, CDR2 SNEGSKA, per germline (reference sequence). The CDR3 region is CSADRDRDNEQFF. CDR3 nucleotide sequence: TGCAGTGCAGACCGGGACAGGGACAATGAGCAGTTCTTC.

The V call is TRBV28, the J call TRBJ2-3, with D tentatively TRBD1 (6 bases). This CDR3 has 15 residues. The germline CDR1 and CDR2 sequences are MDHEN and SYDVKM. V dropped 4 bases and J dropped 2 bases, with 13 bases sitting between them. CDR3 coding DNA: TGTGCCAGCAGTTCGGCTGGACAGTCCACAGATACGCAGTATTTT. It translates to CASSSAGQSTDTQYF.

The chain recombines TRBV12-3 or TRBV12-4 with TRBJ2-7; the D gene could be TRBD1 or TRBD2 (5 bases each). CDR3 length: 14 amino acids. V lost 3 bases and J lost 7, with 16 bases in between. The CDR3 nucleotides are TGTGCCAGCAGTTTGTCCGGGACCCCCTCAGAGCAGTACTTC. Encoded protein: CASSLSGTPSEQYF.

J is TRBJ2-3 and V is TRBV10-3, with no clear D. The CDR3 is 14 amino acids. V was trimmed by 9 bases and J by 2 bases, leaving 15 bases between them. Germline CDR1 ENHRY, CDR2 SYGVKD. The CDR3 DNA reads TGTGCCATTACCCACCCGGGCTACACAGATACGCAGTATTTT. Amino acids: CAITHPGYTDTQYF.

The DNA of the CDR3 is TGTGCCACCAGCAGAGAGGAAGGGAATGAGCAGTTCTTC. This gives the protein CATSREEGNEQFF. The chain uses TRBV15 and TRBJ2-1; D not resolved. Germline V CDR1 and CDR2: LNHNV, YYDKDF (reference sequence). V was shortened by 0 bases and J by 7 bases, with 7 bases between the two germline ends. This CDR3 is 13 amino acids long. Using reference TRBV15 and TRBJ2-1 for the parts outside the CDR3, the full variable domain is DAMVIQNPRYQVTQFGKPVTLSCSQTLNHNVMYWYQQKSSQAPKLLFHYYDKDFNNEADTPDNFQSRRPNTSFCFLDIRSPGLGDTAMYLCATSREEGNEQFFGPGTRLTVL.

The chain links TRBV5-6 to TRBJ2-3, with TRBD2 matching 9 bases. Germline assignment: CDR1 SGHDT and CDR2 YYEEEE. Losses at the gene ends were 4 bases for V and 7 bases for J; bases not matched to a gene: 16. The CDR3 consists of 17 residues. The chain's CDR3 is CASSQLYSGRGANTQYF. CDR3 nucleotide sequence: TGTGCCAGCAGCCAACTCTATAGCGGGAGAGGCGCAAATACGCAGTATTTT.

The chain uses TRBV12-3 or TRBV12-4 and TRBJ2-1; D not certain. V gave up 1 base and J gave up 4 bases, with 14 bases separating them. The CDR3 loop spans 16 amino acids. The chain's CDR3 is CASSLGLSSPYNEQFF. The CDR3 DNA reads TGTGCCAGCAGTTTAGGTCTGTCTTCTCCGTACAATGAGCAGTTCTTC.

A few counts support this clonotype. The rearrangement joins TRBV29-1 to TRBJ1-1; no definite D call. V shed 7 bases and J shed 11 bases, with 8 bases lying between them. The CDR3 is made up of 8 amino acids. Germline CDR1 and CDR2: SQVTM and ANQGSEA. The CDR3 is CSATGAFF. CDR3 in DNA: TGCAGCGCCACCGGGGCTTTCTTT.

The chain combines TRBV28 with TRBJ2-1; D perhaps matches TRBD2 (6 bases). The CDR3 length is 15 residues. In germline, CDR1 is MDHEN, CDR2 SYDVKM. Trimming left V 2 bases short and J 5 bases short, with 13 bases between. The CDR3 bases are TGTGCCAGCAGTTTACACAGTAGGGAGGACAATGAGCAGTTCTTC. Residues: CASSLHSREDNEQFF.

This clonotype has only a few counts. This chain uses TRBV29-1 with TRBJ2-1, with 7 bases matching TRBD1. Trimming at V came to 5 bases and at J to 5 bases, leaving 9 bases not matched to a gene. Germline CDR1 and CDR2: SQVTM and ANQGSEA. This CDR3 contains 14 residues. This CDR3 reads CSVREAGGNNEQFF. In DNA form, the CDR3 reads TGCAGCGTTCGTGAGGCAGGGGGAAACAATGAGCAGTTCTTC.

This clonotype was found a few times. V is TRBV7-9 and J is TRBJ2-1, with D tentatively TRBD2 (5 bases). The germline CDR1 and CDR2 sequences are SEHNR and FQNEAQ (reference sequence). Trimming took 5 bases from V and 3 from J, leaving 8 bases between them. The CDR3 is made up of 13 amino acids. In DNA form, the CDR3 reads TGTGCCAGCAGCCCTACTAGCTACAATGAGCAGTTCTTC. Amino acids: CASSPTSYNEQFF.

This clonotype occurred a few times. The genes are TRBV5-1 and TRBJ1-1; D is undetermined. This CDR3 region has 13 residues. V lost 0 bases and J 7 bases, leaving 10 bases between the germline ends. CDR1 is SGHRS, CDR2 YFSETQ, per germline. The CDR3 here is CASSLEVMGEAFF. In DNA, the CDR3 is TGCGCCAGCAGCTTGGAGGTGATGGGTGAAGCTTTCTTT. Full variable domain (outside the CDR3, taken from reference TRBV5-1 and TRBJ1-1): KAGVTQTPRYLIKTRGQQVTLSCSPISGHRSVSWYQQTPGQGLQFLFEYFSETQRNKGNFPGRFSGRQFSNSRSEMNVSTLELGDSALYLCASSLEVMGEAFFGQGTRLTVV.

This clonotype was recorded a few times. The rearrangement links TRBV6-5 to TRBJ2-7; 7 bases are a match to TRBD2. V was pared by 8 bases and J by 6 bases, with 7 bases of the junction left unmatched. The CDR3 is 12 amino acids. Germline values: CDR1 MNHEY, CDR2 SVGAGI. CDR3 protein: CASATSSGEQYF. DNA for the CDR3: TGTGCCAGCGCGACTAGCTCTGGCGAGCAGTACTTC.

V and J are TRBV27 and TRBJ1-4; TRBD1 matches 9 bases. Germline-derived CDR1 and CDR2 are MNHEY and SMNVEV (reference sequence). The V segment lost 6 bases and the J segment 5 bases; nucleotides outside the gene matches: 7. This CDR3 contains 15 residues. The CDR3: CASRVDRGYNEKLFF. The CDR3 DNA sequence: TGTGCCAGCAGGGTAGACAGGGGGTACAATGAAAAACTGTTTTTT.

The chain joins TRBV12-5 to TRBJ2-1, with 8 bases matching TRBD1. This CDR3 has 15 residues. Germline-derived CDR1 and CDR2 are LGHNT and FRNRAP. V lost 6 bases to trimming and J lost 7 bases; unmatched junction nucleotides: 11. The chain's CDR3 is CASGYKQGVTNEQFF. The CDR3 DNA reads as TGTGCTAGTGGCTATAAACAGGGGGTCACGAATGAGCAGTTCTTC.

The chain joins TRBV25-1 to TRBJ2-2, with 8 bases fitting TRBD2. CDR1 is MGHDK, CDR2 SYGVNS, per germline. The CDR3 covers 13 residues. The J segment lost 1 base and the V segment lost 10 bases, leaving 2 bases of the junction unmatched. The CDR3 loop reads CAIGTRNTGELFF. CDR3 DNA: TGTGCCATCGGGACTAGGAACACCGGGGAGCTGTTTTTT.